This T cell receptor beta chain was sequenced in a study of OX40 agonist ivuxolimab in advanced cancers. Study details: Ivuxolimab, an agonistic anti-OX40 (CD134) antibody, was given to patients. The study reported partial responses in three patients: one hepatocellular carcinoma, two cutaneous melanoma.

The ends were cut back, 4 bases at V and 0 bases at J, with 6 bases in the middle. CDR3 size: 13 residues. Per the germline V gene, CDR1 is SGHVS and CDR2 is FNYEAQ. TCRdb's copy holds only in-frame clones and misses some; the assay was immunoSEQ multiplex PCR. The sample shows 35,000 to 40,000 clones, almost 80% of them seen only once. The chain links TRBV7-6 to TRBJ1-1; unclear D gene. Here the sequenced sample was CD4+ or CD8+ T cells sorted from blood, taken in a trial of the OX40 agonist ivuxolimab. This receptor was obtained from an adult with an advanced solid tumor such as melanoma, head and neck, liver or kidney cancer. CDR3: CASSSEVNTEAFF. CDR3 nucleotides: TGTGCCAGCAGCTCGGAAGTGAACACTGAAGCTTTCTTT.